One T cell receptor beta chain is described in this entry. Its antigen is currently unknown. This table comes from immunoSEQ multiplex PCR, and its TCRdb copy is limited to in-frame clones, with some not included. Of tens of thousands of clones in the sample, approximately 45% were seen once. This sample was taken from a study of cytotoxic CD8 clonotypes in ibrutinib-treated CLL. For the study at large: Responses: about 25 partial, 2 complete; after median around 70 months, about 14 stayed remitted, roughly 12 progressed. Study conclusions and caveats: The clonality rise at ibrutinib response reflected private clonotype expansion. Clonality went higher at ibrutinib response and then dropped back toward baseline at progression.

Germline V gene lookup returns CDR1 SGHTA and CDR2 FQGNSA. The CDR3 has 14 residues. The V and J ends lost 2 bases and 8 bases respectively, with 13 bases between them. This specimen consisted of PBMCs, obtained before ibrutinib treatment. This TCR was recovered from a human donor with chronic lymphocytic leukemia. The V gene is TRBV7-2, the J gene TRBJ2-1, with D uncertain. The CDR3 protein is CASSLISPIDEQFF. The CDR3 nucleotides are TGTGCCAGCAGCTTAATCTCCCCGATCGATGAGCAGTTCTTC.